The rows below give T cell receptor beta chains drawn from one sample of a study of STAT5B mutations in CD4+ large granular lymphocyte leukemia. Method: immunoSEQ multiplex PCR; TCRdb's copy keeps in-frame clones and lacks some. The repertoire consists of around 50,000 clones, with about 86% occurring once and the leading ten covering 0.35%. The specimen sequenced was CD4+ T cells from blood buffy coats. These receptors were collected from a human donor in good health. Both conserved end residues are part of each CDR3.

V	J	CDR3
TRBV29-1	TRBJ1-2	CSVTQGDYGYTF
TRBV29-1	TRBJ2-2	CSVTGERGELFF
TRBV28	TRBJ2-3	CASSHQRGGLSDTQYF
TRBV5-1	TRBJ2-2	CASSLGYRGFDTGELFF
TRBV2	TRBJ2-2	CASIRTRSVGELFF
TRBV6-5	TRBJ1-2	CASRLGGLGYTF
TRBV4-1	TRBJ2-1	CASSPRDRGSNEQFF
TRBV28	TRBJ1-2	CASSPDARPYGYTF
TRBV5-6	TRBJ1-2	CASSAGGVGYTF
TRBV11-2	TRBJ1-2	CASSLVGGYYGYTF
TRBV2	TRBJ2-6	CASRMSTAGANVLTF
TRBV2	TRBJ1-5	CASSGGIKTPSNQPQHF
TRBV6-1	TRBJ2-7	CATGLILASEQYF
TRBV19	TRBJ2-5	CASSIQGEPQETQYF
TRBV7-9	TRBJ2-3	CASSFSETTQYF
TRBV19	TRBJ1-1	CASLLTTDGGDTEAFF
TRBV6-5	TRBJ2-3	CASSSGLAVTDTQYF
TRBV11-1	TRBJ1-4	CASSAGEYDEKLFF
TRBV9	TRBJ2-7	CASSVGGTGFFEQYF
TRBV2	TRBJ2-3	CASRRGPTDTQYF
TRBV5-1	TRBJ2-3	CASRYGQVTDTQYF
TRBV30	TRBJ2-1	CATGTSGRLNEQFF
TRBV7-9	TRBJ1-4	CASSLFQASNEKLFF
TRBV4-2	TRBJ1-2	CASSQEWGQGYGYTF
TRBV27	TRBJ2-4	CASRTAGGGNQYF
TRBV9	TRBJ1-2	CASSEDGYGYTF
TRBV21-1	TRBJ2-3	CASSKVEATDTQYF
TRBV10-3	TRBJ2-2	CAIIDRPNTGELFF
TRBV5-8	TRBJ2-7	CASSLGRLAGDEQYF
TRBV5-6	TRBJ1-2	CASSETGQGNYGYTF
TRBV7-3	TRBJ2-7	CASSLPRAYEQYF
TRBV14	TRBJ2-4	CASSQGIAKNIQYF
TRBV10-3	TRBJ1-2	CAITPGQGYGYTF